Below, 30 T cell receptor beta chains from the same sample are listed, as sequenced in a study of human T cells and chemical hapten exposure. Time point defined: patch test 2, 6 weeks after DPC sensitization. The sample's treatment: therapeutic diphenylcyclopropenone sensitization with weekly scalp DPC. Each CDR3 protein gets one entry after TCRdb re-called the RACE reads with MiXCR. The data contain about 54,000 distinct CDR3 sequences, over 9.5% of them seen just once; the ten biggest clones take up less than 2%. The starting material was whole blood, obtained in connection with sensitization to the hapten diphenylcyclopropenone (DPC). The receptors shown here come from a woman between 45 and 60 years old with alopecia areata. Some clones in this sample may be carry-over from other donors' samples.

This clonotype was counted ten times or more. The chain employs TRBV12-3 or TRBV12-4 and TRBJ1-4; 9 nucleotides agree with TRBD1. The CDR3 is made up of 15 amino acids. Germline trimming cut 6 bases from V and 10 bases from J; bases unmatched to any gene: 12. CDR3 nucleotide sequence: TGTGCCAGCAGAAAAAGACAGGGGGAAAGGGGAAAACTGTTTTTT. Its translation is CASRKRQGERGKLFF.

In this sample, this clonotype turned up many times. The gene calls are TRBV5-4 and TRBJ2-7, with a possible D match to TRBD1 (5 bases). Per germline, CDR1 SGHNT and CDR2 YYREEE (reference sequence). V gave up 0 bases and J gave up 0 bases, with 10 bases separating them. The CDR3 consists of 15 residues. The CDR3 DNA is TGTGCCAGCAGCTTGGAGGCAGGGTCCTCCTACGAGCAGTACTTC. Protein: CASSLEAGSSYEQYF.

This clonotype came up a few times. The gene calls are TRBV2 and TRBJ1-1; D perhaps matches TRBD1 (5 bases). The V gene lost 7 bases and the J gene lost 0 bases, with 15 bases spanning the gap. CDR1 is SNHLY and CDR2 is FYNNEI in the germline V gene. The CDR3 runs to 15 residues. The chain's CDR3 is CASKTPGPLNTEAFF. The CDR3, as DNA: TGTGCCAGCAAAACTCCGGGACCTTTGAACACTGAAGCTTTCTTT.

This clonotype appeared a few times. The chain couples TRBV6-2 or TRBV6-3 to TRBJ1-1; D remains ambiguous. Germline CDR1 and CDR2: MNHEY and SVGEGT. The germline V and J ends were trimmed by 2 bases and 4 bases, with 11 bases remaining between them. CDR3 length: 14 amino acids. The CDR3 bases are TGTGCCAGCAGTTACCTTCATAAGGGCACTGAAGCTTTCTTT. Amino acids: CASSYLHKGTEAFF.

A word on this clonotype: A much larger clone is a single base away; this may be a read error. The CDR3 region is CGSSLERGTRKRDYEQYF. For the CDR3, the DNA is TGTGGCAGCAGCTTAGAGCGCGGGACTCGGAAGCGGGACTACGAGCAGTACTTC. The rearrangement uses TRBV7-9 and TRBJ2-7; 7 bases line up with TRBD2. There are 18 residues in the CDR3. Germline V gene data show CDR1 as SEHNR and CDR2 as FQNEAQ (reference sequence). Supplemented by reference TRBV7-9 and TRBJ2-7, the full variable domain reads DTGVSQNPRHKITKRGQNVTFRCDPISEHNRLYWYRQTLGQGPEFLTYFQNEAQLEKSRLLSDRFSAERPKGSFSTLEIQRTEQGDSAMYLCGSSLERGTRKRDYEQYFGPGTRLTVT.

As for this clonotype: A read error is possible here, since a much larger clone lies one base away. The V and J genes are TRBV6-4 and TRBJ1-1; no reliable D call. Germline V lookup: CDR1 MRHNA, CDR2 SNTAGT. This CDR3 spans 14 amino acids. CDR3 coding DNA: TGTGCCAGCAGTGACTCGGGGATGAACACTAAAGCTTTCTTT. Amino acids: CASSDSGMNTKAFF.

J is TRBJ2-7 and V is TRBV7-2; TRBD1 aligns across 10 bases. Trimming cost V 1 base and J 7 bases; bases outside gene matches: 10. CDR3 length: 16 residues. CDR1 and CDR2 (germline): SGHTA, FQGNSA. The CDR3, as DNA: TGTGCCAGCAGCTTAGAGGCAGGGACAGGGGTTCCGGAGCAGTACTTC. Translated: CASSLEAGTGVPEQYF.

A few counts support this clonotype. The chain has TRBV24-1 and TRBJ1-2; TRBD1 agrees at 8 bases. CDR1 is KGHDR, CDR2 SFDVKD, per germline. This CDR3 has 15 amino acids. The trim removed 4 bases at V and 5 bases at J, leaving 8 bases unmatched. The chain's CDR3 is CATSDVGQGYYGYTF. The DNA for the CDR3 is TGTGCCACCAGTGACGTCGGACAGGGTTATTATGGCTACACCTTC.

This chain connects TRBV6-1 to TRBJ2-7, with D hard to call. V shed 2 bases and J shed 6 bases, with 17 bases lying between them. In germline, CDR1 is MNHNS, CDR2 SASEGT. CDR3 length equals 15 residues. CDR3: CASSESGRNPLEQYF. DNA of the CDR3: TGTGCCAGCAGTGAATCGGGCAGAAACCCCCTCGAGCAGTACTTC.

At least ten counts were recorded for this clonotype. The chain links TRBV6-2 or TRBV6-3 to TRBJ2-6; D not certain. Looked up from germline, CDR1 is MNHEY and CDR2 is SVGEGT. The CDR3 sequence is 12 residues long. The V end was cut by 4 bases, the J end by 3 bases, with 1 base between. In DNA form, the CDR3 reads TGTGCCAGCAGTTTTGGGGCCAACGTCCTGACTTTC. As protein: CASSFGANVLTF.

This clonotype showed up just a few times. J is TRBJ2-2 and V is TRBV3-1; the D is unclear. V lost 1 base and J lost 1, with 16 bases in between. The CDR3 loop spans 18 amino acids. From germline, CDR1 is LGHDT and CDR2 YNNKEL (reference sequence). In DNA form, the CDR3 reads TGTGCCAGCAGCCAAGGGCTAGAAAGCAGATTGAACACCGGGGAGCTGTTTTTT. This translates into CASSQGLESRLNTGELFF.

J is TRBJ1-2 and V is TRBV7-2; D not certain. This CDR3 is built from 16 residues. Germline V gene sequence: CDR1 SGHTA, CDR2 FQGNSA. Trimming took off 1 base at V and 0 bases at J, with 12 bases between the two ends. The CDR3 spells CASSLGGGRANYGYTF. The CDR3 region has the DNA TGTGCCAGCAGCTTAGGAGGCGGGAGAGCTAACTATGGCTACACCTTC.

In DNA, the CDR3 is TGTGCCAGCAGCCAAGAGTCCTTAGCGGGAGGAAAGAGTGAGCAGTTCTTC. Translating gives CASSQESLAGGKSEQFF. The J gene is TRBJ2-1, the V gene TRBV3-1; 10 bases are a match to TRBD2. The V gene end was trimmed by 0 bases and the J gene end by 9 bases; junction bases not matched to a gene: 11. This CDR3 comprises 17 residues. CDR1 is LGHDT and CDR2 is YNNKEL in the germline V gene (reference sequence).

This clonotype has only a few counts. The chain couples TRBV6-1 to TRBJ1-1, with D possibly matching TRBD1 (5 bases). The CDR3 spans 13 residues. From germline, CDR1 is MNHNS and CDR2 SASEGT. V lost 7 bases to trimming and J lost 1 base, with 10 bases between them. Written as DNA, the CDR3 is TGTGCCAGCAAAATTGACAGGAACACTGAAGCTTTCTTT. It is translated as CASKIDRNTEAFF.

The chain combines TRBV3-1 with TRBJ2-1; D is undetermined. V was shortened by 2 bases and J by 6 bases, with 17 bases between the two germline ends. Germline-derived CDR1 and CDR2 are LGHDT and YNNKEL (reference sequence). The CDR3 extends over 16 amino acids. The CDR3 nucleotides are TGTGCCAGCAGCCAAAATCCGAGTCCTTCAGTCAATGAGCAGTTCTTC. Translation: CASSQNPSPSVNEQFF.

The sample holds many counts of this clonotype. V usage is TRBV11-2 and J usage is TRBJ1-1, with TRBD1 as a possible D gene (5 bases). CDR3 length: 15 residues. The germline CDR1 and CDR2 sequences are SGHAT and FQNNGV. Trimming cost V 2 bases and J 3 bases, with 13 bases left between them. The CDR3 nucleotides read TGTGCCAGCAGCTTATCCGCAGGGCTGGACACTGAAGCTTTCTTT. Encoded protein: CASSLSAGLDTEAFF.

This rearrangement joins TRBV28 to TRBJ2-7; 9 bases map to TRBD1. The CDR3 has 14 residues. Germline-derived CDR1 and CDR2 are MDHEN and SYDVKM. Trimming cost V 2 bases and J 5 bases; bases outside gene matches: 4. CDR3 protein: CASSLRDRANEQYF. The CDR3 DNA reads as TGTGCCAGCAGTTTAAGGGACAGGGCCAACGAGCAGTACTTC.

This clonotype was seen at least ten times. CDR3 DNA: TGCAGCGTTGCTAACGGAGAAAACTATGGCTACACCTTC. The encoded protein is CSVANGENYGYTF. The chain uses TRBV29-1 and TRBJ1-2; D ambiguous. Trimming took off 4 bases at V and 2 bases at J, with 11 bases between the two ends. In germline, CDR1 is SQVTM, CDR2 ANQGSEA. The CDR3 has 13 residues.

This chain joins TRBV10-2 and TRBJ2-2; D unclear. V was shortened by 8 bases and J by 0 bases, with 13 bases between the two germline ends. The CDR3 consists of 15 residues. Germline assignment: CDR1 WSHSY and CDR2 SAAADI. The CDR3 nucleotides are TGCGCCAGCGGCCAGAATACTGCGAACACCGGGGAGCTGTTTTTT. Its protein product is CASGQNTANTGELFF.

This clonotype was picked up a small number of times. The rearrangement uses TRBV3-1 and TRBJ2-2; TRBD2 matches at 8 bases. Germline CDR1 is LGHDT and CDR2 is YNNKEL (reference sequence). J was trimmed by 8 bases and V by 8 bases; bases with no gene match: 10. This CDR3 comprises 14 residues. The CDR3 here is CASRMREADGELFF. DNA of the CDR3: TGTGCCAGCCGTATGCGGGAGGCGGATGGGGAGCTGTTTTTT.

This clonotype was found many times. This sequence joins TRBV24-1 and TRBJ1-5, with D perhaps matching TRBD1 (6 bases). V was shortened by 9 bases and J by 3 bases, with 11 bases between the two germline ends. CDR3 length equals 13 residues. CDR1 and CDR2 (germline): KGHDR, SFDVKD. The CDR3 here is CATQDRLNQPQHF. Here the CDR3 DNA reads TGTGCCACCCAAGACAGGCTCAATCAGCCCCAGCATTTT.

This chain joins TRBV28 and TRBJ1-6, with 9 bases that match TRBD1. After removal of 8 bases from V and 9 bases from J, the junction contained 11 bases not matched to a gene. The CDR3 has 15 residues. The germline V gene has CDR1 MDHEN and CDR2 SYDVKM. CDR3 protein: CASSSRTGDLSPLHF. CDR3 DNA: TGTGCCAGCTCATCGCGGACAGGGGACCTTTCACCCCTCCACTTT.

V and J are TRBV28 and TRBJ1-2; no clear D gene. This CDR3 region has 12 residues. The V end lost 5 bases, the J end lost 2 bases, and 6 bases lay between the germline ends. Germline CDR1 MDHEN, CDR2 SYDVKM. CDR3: CASSTTNYGYTF. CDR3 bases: TGTGCCAGCAGTACAACCAACTATGGCTACACCTTC.

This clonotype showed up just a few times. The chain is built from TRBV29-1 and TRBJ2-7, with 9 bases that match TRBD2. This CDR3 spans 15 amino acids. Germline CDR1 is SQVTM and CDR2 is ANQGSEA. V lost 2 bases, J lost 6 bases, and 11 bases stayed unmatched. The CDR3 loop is CSVESSTSGFPEQYF. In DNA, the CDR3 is TGCAGCGTTGAATCTTCTACTAGCGGGTTTCCCGAGCAGTACTTC.

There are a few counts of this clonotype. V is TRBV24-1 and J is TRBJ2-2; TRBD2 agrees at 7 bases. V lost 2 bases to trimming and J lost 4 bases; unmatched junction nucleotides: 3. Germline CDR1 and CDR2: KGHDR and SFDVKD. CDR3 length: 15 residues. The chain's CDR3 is CATSDSGLPTGELFF. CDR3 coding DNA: TGTGCCACCAGTGATTCGGGACTACCCACCGGGGAGCTGTTTTTT.

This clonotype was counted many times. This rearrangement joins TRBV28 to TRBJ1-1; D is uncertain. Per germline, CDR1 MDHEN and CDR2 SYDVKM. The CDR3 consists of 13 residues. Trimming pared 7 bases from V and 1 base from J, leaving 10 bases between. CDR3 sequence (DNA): TGTGCCAGCACCCCACATGAGAACACTGAAGCTTTCTTT. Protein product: CASTPHENTEAFF.

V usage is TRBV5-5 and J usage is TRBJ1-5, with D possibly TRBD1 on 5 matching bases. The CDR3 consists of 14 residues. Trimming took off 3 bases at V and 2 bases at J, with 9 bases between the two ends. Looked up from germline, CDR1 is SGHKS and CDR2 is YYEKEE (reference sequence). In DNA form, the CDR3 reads TGTGCCAGCAGCTCGGGAGGGGGCAATCAGCCCCAGCATTTT. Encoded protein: CASSSGGGNQPQHF.

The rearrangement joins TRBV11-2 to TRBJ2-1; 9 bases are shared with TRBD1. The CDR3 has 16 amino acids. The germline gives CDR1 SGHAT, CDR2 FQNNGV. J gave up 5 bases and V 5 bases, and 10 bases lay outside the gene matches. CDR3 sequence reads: CASSPKSRTGDNEQFF. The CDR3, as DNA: TGTGCCAGCAGCCCTAAAAGTAGGACAGGGGACAATGAGCAGTTCTTC.

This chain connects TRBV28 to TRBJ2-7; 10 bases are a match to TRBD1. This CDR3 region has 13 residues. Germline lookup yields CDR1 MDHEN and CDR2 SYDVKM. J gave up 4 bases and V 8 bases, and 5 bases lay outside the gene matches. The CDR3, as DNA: TGTGCCAGCCGGGGACAGGGGATTTACGAGCAGTACTTC. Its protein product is CASRGQGIYEQYF.

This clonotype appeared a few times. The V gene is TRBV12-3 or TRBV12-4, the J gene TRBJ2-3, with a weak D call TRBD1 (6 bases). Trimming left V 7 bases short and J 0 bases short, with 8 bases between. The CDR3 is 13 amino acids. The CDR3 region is CASTGQSTDTQYF. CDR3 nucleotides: TGTGCCAGCACCGGACAGAGCACAGATACGCAGTATTTT.